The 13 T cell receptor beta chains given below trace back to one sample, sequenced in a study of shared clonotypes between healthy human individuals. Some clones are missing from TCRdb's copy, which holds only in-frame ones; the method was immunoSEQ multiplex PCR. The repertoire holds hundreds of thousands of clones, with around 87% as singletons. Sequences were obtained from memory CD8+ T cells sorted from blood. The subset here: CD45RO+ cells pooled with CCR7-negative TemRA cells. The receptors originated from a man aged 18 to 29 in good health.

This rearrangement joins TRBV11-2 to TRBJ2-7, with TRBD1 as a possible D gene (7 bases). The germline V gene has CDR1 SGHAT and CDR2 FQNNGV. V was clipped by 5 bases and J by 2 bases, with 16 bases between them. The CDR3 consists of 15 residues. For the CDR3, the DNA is TGTGCCAGCAGCCACCTGGGGGGACAGCCCTACGAGCAGTACTTC. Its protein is CASSHLGGQPYEQYF. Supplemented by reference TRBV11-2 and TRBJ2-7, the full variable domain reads EAGVAQSPRYKIIEKRQSVAFWCNPISGHATLYWYQQILGQGPKLLIQFQNNGVVDDSQLPKDRFSAERLKGVDSTLKIQPAKLEDSAVYLCASSHLGGQPYEQYFGPGTRLTVT.

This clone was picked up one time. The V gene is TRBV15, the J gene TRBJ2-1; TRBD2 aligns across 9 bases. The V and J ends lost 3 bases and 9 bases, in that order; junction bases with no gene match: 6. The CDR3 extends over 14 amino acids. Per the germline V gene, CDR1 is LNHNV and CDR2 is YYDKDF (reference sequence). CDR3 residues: CATSRGSLAGEQFF. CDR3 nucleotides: TGTGCCACCAGCAGGGGGTCACTAGCGGGTGAGCAGTTCTTC.

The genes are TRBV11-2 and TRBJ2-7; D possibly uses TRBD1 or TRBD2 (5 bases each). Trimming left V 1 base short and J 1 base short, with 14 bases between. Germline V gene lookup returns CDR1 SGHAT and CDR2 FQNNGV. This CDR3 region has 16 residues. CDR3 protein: CASSLGIGTKSYEQYF. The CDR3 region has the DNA TGTGCCAGCAGCTTAGGCATAGGGACGAAGTCCTACGAGCAGTACTTC.

DNA for the CDR3: TGTGCCAGCAGTTTCCGGAGTCCTAGCACAGATACGCAGTATTTT. Translating gives CASSFRSPSTDTQYF. The rearrangement uses TRBV27 and TRBJ2-3, with D unresolved. Trimming cost V 3 bases and J 0 bases, with 10 bases left between them. CDR1 is MNHEY, CDR2 SMNVEV, per germline (reference sequence). The CDR3 has 15 residues.

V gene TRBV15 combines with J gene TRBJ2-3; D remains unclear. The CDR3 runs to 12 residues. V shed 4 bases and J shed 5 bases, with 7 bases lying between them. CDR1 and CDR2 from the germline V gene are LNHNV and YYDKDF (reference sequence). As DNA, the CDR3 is TGTGCCACCAGCACATCACGAGATACGCAGTATTTT. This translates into CATSTSRDTQYF.

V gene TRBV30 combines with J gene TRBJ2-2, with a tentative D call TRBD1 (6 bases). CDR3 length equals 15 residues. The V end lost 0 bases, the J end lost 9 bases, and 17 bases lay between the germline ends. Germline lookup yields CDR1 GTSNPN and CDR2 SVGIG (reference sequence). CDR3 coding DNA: TGTGCCTGGAGTGTAGGGCAGGGGTTGGACCGGGAGCTGTTTTTT. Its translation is CAWSVGQGLDRELFF.

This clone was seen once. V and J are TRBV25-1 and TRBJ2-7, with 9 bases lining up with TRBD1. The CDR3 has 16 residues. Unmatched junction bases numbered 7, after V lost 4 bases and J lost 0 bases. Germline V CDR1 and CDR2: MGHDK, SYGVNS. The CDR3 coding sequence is TGTGCCAGCAGTGCGAACAGGGGGCCAACCTCCTACGAGCAGTACTTC. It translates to CASSANRGPTSYEQYF.

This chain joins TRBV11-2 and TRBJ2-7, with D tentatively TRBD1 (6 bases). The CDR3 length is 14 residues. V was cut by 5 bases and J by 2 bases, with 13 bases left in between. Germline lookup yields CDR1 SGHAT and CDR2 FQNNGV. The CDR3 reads CASSPRQEPYEQYF. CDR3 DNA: TGTGCCAGCAGCCCCAGACAGGAACCCTACGAGCAGTACTTC.

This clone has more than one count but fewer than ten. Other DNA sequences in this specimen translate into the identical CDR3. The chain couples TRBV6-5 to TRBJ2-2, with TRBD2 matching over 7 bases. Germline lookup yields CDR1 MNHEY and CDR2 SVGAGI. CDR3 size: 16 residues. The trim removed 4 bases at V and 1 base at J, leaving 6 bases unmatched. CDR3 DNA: TGTGCCAGCAGTTTAGGGCTAGCGGTGAACACCGGGGAGCTGTTTTTT. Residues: CASSLGLAVNTGELFF.

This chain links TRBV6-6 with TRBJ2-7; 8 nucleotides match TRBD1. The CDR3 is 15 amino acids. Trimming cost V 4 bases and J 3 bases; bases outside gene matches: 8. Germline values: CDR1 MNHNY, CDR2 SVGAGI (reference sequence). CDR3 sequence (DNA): TGTGCCAGCAGTTCTGCAGGGGGCGCAAACTACGAGCAGTACTTC. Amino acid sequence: CASSSAGGANYEQYF.

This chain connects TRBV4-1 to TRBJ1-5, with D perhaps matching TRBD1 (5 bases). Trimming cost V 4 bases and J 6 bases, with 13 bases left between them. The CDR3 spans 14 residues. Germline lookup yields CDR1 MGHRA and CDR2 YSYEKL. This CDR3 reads CASSPRQGGQPQHF. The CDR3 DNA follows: TGCGCCAGCAGCCCCCGCCAGGGAGGTCAGCCCCAGCATTTT.

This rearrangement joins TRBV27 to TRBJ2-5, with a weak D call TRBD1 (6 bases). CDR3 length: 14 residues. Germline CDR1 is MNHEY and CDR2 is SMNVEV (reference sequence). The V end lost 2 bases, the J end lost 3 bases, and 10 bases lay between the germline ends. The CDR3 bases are TGTGCCAGCAGTTTAATGGCAGGGGAAGAGACCCAGTACTTC. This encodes CASSLMAGEETQYF.

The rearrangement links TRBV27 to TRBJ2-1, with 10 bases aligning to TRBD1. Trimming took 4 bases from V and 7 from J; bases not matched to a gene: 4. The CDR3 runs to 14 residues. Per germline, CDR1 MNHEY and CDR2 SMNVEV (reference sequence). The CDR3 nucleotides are TGTGCCAGCAGTTCGGGACAGGGGTGGAATGAGCAGTTCTTC. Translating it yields CASSSGQGWNEQFF.